Sequencing of this T cell receptor (beta chain) was carried out in a study of blood T cell repertoires in COVID-19. Study background: The study drew acute and convalescent COVID-19 samples from the United States, Italy and Spain. In each case, the material was cDNA or gDNA derived from T cells, B-cell-depleted T cells, or PBMCs.

Per the original methods: How many nucleated cells were present was estimated from reference gene primer amplification. Repertoires were generated with immunoSEQ multiplex PCR, while TCRdb's copy carries only in-frame clones and drops some. The V and J calls and clone size are taken from that table; D and trimming were inferred from the DNA. The data contain tens of thousands of clones, roughly 85% of them seen just once; the ten biggest clones take up more than 25%. V was shortened by 3 bases and J by 3 bases, with 14 bases between the two germline ends. This CDR3 is 16 amino acids long. CDR1 LNHDA and CDR2 SQIVND come from the germline V gene (reference sequence).

Sequencing was performed on peripheral blood. The V and J genes are TRBV19 and TRBJ2-2; TRBD2 might be the D (7 bases). The sequence came from a man in his sixties with active or convalescent COVID-19. CDR3 sequence (DNA): TGTGCCAGTAGTATGCTTAGGGGGGGGCACACCGGGGAGCTGTTTTTT. This codes for CASSMLRGGHTGELFF.